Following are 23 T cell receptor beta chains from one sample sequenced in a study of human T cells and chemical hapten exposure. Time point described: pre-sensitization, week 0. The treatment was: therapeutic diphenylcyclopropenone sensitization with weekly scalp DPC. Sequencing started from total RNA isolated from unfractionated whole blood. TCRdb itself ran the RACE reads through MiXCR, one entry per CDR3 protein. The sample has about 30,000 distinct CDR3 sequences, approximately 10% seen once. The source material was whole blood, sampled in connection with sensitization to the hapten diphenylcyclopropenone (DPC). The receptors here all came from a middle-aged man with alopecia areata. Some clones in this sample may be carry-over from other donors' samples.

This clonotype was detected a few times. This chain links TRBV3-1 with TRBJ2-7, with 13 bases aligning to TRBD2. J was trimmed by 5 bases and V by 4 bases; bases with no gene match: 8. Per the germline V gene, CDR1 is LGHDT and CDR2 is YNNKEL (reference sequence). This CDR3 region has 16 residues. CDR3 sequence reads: CASSLMTSGRSNEQYF. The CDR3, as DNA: TGTGCCAGCAGCCTTATGACTAGCGGGAGGAGCAACGAGCAGTACTTC.

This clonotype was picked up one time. CDR3 amino acids: CSVRTGPNTEAFF. The CDR3 region has the DNA TGCAGCGTTAGGACAGGGCCTAACACTGAAGCTTTCTTT. This chain uses TRBV29-1 with TRBJ1-1; 8 positions agree with TRBD1. This CDR3 spans 13 amino acids. Germline CDR1 is SQVTM and CDR2 is ANQGSEA. The junction had 4 bases not matched to a gene; V was cut back by 5 bases and J by 2 bases.

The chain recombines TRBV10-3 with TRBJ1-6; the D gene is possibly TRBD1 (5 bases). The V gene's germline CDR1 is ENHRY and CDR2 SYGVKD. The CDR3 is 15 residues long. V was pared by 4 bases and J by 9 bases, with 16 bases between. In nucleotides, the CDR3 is TGTGCCATCAGTGGTGAGGAGGGGTTAGCTTCACCCCTCCACTTT. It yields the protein CAISGEEGLASPLHF.

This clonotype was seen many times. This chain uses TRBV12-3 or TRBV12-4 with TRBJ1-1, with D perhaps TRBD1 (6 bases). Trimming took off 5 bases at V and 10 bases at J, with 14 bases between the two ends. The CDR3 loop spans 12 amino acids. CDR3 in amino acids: CASSGTGTRAFF. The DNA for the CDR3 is TGTGCCAGCAGTGGTACCGGGACAAGAGCTTTCTTT.

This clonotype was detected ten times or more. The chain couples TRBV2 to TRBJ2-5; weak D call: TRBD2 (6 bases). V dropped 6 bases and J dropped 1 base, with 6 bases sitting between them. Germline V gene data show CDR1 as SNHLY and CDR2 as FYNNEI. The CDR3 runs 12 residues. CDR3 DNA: TGTGCCAGCAGACTAGCCCAAGAGACCCAGTACTTC. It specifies CASRLAQETQYF.

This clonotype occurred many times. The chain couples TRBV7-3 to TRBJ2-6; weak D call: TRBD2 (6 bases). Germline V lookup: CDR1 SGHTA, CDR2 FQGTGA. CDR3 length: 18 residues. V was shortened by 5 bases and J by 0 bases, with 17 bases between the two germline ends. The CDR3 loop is CASSGTGRRLSGANVLTF. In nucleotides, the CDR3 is TGTGCCAGCAGCGGCACGGGGAGGCGGCTCTCTGGGGCCAACGTCCTGACTTTC.

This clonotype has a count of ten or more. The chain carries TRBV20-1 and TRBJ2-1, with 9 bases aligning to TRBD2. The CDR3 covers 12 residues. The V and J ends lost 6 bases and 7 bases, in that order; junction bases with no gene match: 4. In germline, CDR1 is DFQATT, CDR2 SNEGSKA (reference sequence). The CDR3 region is CSAGTSYNEQFF. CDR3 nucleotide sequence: TGCAGTGCCGGGACTAGCTATAATGAGCAGTTCTTC.

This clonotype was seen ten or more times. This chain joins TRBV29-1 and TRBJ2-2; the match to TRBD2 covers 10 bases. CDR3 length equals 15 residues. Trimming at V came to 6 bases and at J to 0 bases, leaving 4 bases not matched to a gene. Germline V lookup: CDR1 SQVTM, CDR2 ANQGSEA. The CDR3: CSVKTSGANTGELFF. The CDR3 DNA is TGCAGCGTGAAAACTAGCGGGGCGAACACCGGGGAGCTGTTTTTT.

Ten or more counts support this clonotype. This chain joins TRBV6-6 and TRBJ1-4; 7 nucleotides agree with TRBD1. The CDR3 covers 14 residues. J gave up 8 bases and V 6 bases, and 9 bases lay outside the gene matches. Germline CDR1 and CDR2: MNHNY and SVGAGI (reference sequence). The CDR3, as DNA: TGTGCCAGCAGAAACCGACAGGGCAGAGAAAAACTGTTTTTT. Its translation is CASRNRQGREKLFF.

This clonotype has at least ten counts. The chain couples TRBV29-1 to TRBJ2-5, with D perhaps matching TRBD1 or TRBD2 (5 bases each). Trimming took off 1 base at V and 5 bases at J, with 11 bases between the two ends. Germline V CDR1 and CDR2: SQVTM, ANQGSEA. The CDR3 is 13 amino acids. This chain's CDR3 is CSVEAGRGETQYF. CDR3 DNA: TGCAGCGTTGAAGCAGGGCGCGGGGAGACCCAGTACTTC. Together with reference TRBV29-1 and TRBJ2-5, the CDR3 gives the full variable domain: SAVISQKPSRDICQRGTSLTIQCQVDSQVTMMFWYRQQPGQSLTLIATANQGSEATYESGFVIDKFPISRPNLTFSTLTVSNMSPEDSSIYLCSVEAGRGETQYFGPGTRLLVL.

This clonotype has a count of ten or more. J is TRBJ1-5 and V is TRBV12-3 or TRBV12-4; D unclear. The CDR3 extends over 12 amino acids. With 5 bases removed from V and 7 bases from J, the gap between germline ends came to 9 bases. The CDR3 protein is CASSASGQPQHF. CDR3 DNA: TGTGCCAGCAGTGCTAGTGGACAGCCCCAGCATTTT.

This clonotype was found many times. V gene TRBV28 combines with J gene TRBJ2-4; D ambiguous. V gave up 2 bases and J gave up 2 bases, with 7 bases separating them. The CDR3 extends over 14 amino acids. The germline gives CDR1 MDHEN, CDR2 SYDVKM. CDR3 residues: CASSLGVTKNIQYF. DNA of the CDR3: TGTGCCAGCAGTTTAGGGGTTACCAAAAACATTCAGTACTTC.

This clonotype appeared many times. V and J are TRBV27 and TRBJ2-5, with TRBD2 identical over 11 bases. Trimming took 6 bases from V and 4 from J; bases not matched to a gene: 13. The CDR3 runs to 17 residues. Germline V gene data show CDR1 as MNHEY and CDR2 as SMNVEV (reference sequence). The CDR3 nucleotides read TGTGCCAGCAGACGACTAGCGGGGACCGGCCCCGGAGAGACCCAGTACTTC. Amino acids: CASRRLAGTGPGETQYF.

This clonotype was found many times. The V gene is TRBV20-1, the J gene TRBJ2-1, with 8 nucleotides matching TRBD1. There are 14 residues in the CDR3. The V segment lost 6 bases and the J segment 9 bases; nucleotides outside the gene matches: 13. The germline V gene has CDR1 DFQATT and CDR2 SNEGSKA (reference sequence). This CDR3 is CSAVHPGTGGEQFF. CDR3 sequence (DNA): TGCAGTGCCGTCCACCCCGGGACAGGCGGTGAGCAGTTCTTC.

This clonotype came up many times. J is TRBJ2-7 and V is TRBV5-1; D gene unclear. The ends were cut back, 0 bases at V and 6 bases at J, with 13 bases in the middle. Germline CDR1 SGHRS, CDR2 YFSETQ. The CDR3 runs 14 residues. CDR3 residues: CASSLDQASGEQYF. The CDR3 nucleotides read TGCGCCAGCAGCTTGGATCAGGCCTCCGGCGAGCAGTACTTC. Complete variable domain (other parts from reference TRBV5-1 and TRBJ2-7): KAGVTQTPRYLIKTRGQQVTLSCSPISGHRSVSWYQQTPGQGLQFLFEYFSETQRNKGNFPGRFSGRQFSNSRSEMNVSTLELGDSALYLCASSLDQASGEQYFGPGTRLTVT.

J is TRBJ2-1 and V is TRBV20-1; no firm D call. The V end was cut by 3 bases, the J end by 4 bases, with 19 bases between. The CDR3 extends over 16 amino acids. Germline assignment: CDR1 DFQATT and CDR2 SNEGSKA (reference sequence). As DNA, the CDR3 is TGCAGTGCTAGCTCAGGCGTAAACCCTGGATACAATGAGCAGTTCTTC. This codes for CSASSGVNPGYNEQFF.

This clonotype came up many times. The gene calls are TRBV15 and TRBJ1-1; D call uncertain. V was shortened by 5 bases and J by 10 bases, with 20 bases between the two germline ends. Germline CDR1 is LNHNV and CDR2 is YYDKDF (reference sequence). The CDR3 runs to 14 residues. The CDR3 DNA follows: TGTGCCACCAGCGTAAAGAGACCGGGCCTCGGAGCTTTCTTT. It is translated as CATSVKRPGLGAFF.

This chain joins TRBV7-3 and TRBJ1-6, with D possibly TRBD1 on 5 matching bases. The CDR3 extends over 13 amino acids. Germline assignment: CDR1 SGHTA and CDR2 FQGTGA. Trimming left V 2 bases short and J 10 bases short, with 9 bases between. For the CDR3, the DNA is TGTGCCAGCAGCTTAGGGGGGGTGTCACCCCTCCACTTT. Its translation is CASSLGGVSPLHF. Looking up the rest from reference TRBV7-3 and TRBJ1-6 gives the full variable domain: GAGVSQTPSNKVTEKGKYVELRCDPISGHTALYWYRQSLGQGPEFLIYFQGTGAADDSGLPNDRFFAVRPEGSVSTLKIQRTERGDSAVYLCASSLGGVSPLHFGNGTRLTVT.

The CDR3 coding sequence is TGTGCCAGCAGTTTATTGGCAGGGACCTACGAGCAGTACTTC. Encoded protein: CASSLLAGTYEQYF. J is TRBJ2-7 and V is TRBV28; D possibly corresponds to TRBD1 (5 bases). Germline values: CDR1 MDHEN, CDR2 SYDVKM. This CDR3 comprises 14 residues. V lost 1 base and J lost 2, with 9 bases in between.

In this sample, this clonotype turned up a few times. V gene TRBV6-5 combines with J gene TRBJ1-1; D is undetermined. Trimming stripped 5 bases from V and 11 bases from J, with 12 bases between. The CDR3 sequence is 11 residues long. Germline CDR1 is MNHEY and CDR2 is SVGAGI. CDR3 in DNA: TGTGCCAGCAGTGGCCCCTCCCGGGCTTTCTTT. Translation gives CASSGPSRAFF.

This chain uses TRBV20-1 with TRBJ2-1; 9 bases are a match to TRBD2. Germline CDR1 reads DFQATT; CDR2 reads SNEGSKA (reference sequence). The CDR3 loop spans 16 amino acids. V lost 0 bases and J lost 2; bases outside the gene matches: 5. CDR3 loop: CSARDPLAGAYNEQFF. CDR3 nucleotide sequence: TGCAGTGCTAGAGACCCCTTAGCGGGAGCCTACAATGAGCAGTTCTTC.

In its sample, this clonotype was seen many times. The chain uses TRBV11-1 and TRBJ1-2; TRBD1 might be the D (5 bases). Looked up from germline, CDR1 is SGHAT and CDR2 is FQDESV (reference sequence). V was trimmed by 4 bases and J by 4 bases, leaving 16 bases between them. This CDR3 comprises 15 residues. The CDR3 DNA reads TGTGCCAGCAGCTCCTCTGGCGGGGGGAGCTATGGCTACACCTTC. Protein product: CASSSSGGGSYGYTF.

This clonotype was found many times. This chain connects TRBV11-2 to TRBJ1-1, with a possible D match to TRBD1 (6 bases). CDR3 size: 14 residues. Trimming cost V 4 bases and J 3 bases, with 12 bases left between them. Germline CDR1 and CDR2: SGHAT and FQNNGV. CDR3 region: CASSSRTVDTEAFF. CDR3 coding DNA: TGTGCCAGCAGCTCCCGGACAGTCGACACTGAAGCTTTCTTT. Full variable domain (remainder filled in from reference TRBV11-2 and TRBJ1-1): EAGVAQSPRYKIIEKRQSVAFWCNPISGHATLYWYQQILGQGPKLLIQFQNNGVVDDSQLPKDRFSAERLKGVDSTLKIQPAKLEDSAVYLCASSSRTVDTEAFFGQGTRLTVV.